These T cell receptor beta chains were read from a single sample in a study of beta chain features in type 1 diabetes. The method was immunoSEQ multiplex PCR; TCRdb's version includes in-frame clones alone and lacks a portion of them. The sample shows about 140,000 clones, less than 10% of them seen only once. The sequenced sample consisted of central memory CD4+ T cells from blood. These receptors came from a woman aged 40 to 50 in good health. The CDR3 runs from the conserved cysteine through the conserved F or W. D genes are given only for firm matches. Clone sizes are given selectively: once, few, many, or a class where the clone is expanded.

J gene,V gene,clone size,D gene,CDR3 protein,CDR3 DNA
TRBJ1-2,TRBV5-4,few,NA,CASSPGTREGDYGYTF,TGTGCCAGCAGCCCCGGGACCCGGGAGGGAGACTATGGCTACACCTTC
TRBJ2-7,TRBV7-2,few,NA,CASSLTSLVEQYF,TGTGCCAGCAGCCTGACTAGTTTAGTCGAGCAGTACTTC
TRBJ2-2,TRBV11-2,NA,NA,CASSVIRSTGELFF,TGTGCCAGCAGCGTAATCAGATCCACCGGGGAGCTGTTTTTT
TRBJ1-1,TRBV9,few,NA,CASSVDIMNTEAFF,TGTGCCAGCAGCGTAGACATCATGAACACTGAAGCTTTCTTT
TRBJ2-5,TRBV5-4,NA,NA,CASSLVQGPDPFQETQYF,TGTGCCAGCAGCTTAGTCCAGGGCCCTGACCCGTTCCAAGAGACCCAGTACTTC
TRBJ1-4,TRBV5-4,NA,NA,CASSLAGAATNEKLFF,TGTGCCAGCAGCTTGGCAGGGGCAGCAACTAATGAAAAACTGTTTTTT
TRBJ1-2,TRBV5-1,NA,NA,CASTPIGGYGYTF,TGCGCCAGCACCCCAATAGGGGGATATGGCTACACCTTC
TRBJ2-5,TRBV7-9,few,NA,CASSPSGPETQYF,TGTGCCAGCAGCCCGAGTGGGCCCGAGACCCAGTACTTC
TRBJ2-7,TRBV19,NA,TRBD1,CASSITGAYEQYF,TGTGCCAGTAGTATTACAGGGGCCTACGAGCAGTACTTC
TRBJ2-4,TRBV10-3,NA,NA,CAISEGAAKNIQYF,TGTGCCATCAGTGAGGGGGCGGCCAAAAACATTCAGTACTTC
TRBJ1-1,TRBV18,NA,NA,CASSPPIGRGVAFF,TGTGCCAGCTCACCACCGATTGGACGGGGTGTAGCTTTCTTT
TRBJ2-2,TRBV12-5,few,NA,CASGLRPTGELFF,TGTGCTAGTGGTCTCCGTCCCACCGGGGAGCTGTTTTTT
TRBJ2-2,TRBV29-1,NA,TRBD2,CSVWEGWAGELFF,TGCAGCGTTTGGGAGGGTTGGGCCGGGGAGCTGTTTTTT
TRBJ1-2,TRBV25-1,NA,TRBD1,CASSNTGGGSGYTF,TGTGCCAGCAGTAATACAGGGGGAGGTTCGGGCTACACCTTC
TRBJ2-5,TRBV28,NA,NA,CASNPGDQETQYF,TGTGCCAGCAATCCAGGGGATCAAGAGACCCAGTACTTC
TRBJ1-5,TRBV23-1,many,TRBD1,CASSHGRTGTGGYSNQPQHF,TGCGCCAGCAGTCACGGGAGAACCGGGACAGGGGGATATAGCAATCAGCCCCAGCATTTT
TRBJ2-7,TRBV7-9,few,NA,CASSYLSGEQYF,TGTGCCAGCAGCTATCTTTCGGGGGAGCAGTACTTC
TRBJ2-7,TRBV14,NA,TRBD2,CASSHTSGGFSYEQYF,TGTGCCAGCAGCCACACTAGCGGGGGGTTCTCCTACGAGCAGTACTTC
TRBJ1-6,TRBV29-1,NA,NA,CSVRDFDNSPLHF,TGCAGCGTCCGGGACTTTGACAATTCACCCCTCCACTTT
TRBJ2-5,TRBV5-5,few,TRBD2,CASSLRLAGSQETQYF,TGTGCCAGCAGCCTGAGACTAGCGGGGTCCCAAGAGACCCAGTACTTC
TRBJ2-7,TRBV5-1,few,TRBD1,CASSFSGQGDEQYF,TGCGCCAGCAGCTTCTCGGGACAGGGCGACGAGCAGTACTTC
TRBJ1-1,TRBV2,NA,NA,CASQDNTEAFF,TGTGCCAGCCAGGATAACACTGAAGCTTTCTTT
TRBJ1-2,TRBV7-9,NA,NA,CASSSTPQDGYTF,TGTGCCAGCAGCTCCACCCCACAGGACGGCTACACCTTC
TRBJ2-2,TRBV27,many,NA,CASSFMGAGNPGELFF,TGTGCCAGCAGTTTTATGGGGGCAGGGAATCCCGGGGAGCTGTTTTTT
TRBJ2-2,TRBV10-3,NA,NA,CAIRFQGVNTGELFF,TGTGCCATCCGGTTCCAGGGTGTGAACACCGGGGAGCTGTTTTTT
TRBJ2-2,TRBV27,NA,NA,CASISLTSSNTGELFF,TGTGCCAGCATTAGCCTGACTAGTTCGAACACCGGGGAGCTGTTTTTT
TRBJ2-6,TRBV7-9,few,NA,CASSPTGLTGANVLTF,TGTGCCAGCAGCCCTACCGGACTGACTGGGGCCAACGTCCTGACTTTC